This T cell receptor beta chain was recorded in a study of immune evolution from preneoplasia to lung adenocarcinoma. Study details: HLA loss of heterozygosity: about 7% AIS, approximately 15% MIA, over 25% ADC, none AAH.

The CDR3 covers 16 residues. From germline, CDR1 is SGDLS and CDR2 YYNGEE. The V gene lost 0 bases and the J gene lost 6 bases, with 15 bases spanning the gap. Study-level results: From normal lung to invasive adenocarcinoma, top clone frequencies appeared to decrease.

Notes on this clone: The antigen is not known.

Clones were sequenced by immunoSEQ multiplex PCR, and TCRdb holds only the in-frame ones, with some missing. The table includes 5,500 to 7,000 clones, 65% to 80% detected once. Each case's diagnosis was confirmed by two pathologists on H&E. Nucleic acids came from premalignant or tumor cells enriched by macro-dissection. This clonotype was sampled from a donor at least 70 years old with lung adenocarcinoma. The sequencing sample was made of FFPE lung adenocarcinoma in situ tissue. The gene calls are TRBV9 and TRBJ2-2, with D uncertain. CDR3 sequence: CASSVGLGLGSGELFF. The CDR3 DNA follows: TGTGCCAGCAGCGTAGGCTTGGGCCTGGGCTCCGGGGAGCTGTTTTTT.